A selection of T cell receptor beta chains follows, all from one sample in a study of Tregs in tolerant kidney transplant recipients. Clones were read by immunoSEQ multiplex PCR, and TCRdb kept only the in-frame ones, dropping some. In the table there are roughly 250,000 clones, 80% to 85% of which are singletons. The sample taken for sequencing was CD4+ T cells from blood. The source of these receptors is a human donor in good health. Each CDR3 is given with its conserved first and last residue. Each record gives: V gene, clone size, D gene, J gene, CDR3 protein, CDR3 DNA. The D gene is left open where the match is weak. Clone size is given for some rows only: seen once, a few or many times, or a class if the clone is expanded.

V gene: TRBV6-4
clone size: many
D gene: TRBD1
J gene: TRBJ2-6
CDR3 protein: CASSEGTGGSGANVLTF
CDR3 DNA: TGTGCCAGCAGTGAAGGGACAGGGGGCTCTGGGGCCAACGTCCTGACTTTC

V gene: TRBV6-5
clone size: .
D gene: TRBD1
J gene: TRBJ1-5
CDR3 protein: CASSYSGTGPFPQHF
CDR3 DNA: TGTGCCAGCAGTTACTCGGGGACAGGCCCCTTTCCCCAGCATTTT

V gene: TRBV7-2
clone size: .
D gene: .
J gene: TRBJ2-2
CDR3 protein: CASSRAVATGELFF
CDR3 DNA: TGTGCCAGCAGCCGAGCGGTGGCCACCGGGGAGCTGTTTTTT

V gene: TRBV18
clone size: .
D gene: .
J gene: TRBJ1-2
CDR3 protein: CASSPLESQTMGYTF
CDR3 DNA: TGTGCCAGCTCACCCCTCGAAAGTCAAACTATGGGCTACACCTTC

V gene: TRBV6-1
clone size: .
D gene: .
J gene: TRBJ2-5
CDR3 protein: CASSGATYQETQYF
CDR3 DNA: TGTGCCAGCAGTGGGGCGACGTACCAAGAGACCCAGTACTTC

V gene: TRBV19
clone size: .
D gene: TRBD2
J gene: TRBJ2-1
CDR3 protein: CASSPGTSHYNEQFF
CDR3 DNA: TGTGCCAGTAGCCCTGGGACTAGCCATTACAATGAGCAGTTCTTC

V gene: TRBV18
clone size: .
D gene: .
J gene: TRBJ1-4
CDR3 protein: CASSPSRSEKLFF
CDR3 DNA: TGTGCCAGCTCACCATCCCGCAGCGAAAAACTGTTTTTT

V gene: TRBV10-1
clone size: .
D gene: TRBD1
J gene: TRBJ1-4
CDR3 protein: CASSEGGTGGEKLFF
CDR3 DNA: TGCGCCAGCAGTGAGGGGGGGACAGGAGGTGAAAAACTGTTTTTT

V gene: TRBV18
clone size: .
D gene: .
J gene: TRBJ1-2
CDR3 protein: CASSPPGLDYGYTF
CDR3 DNA: TGTGCCAGCTCACCCCCGGGTCTAGACTATGGCTACACCTTC

V gene: TRBV11-3
clone size: few
D gene: TRBD1
J gene: TRBJ1-1
CDR3 protein: CASSFTGDTEAFF
CDR3 DNA: TGTGCCAGCAGCTTTACAGGGGACACTGAAGCTTTCTTT

V gene: TRBV27
clone size: .
D gene: .
J gene: TRBJ1-6
CDR3 protein: CASSLRSGLSPLHF
CDR3 DNA: TGTGCCAGCAGTTTACGGTCAGGTTTATCACCCCTCCACTTT

V gene: TRBV6-1
clone size: .
D gene: .
J gene: TRBJ2-5
CDR3 protein: CASRGGVQETQYF
CDR3 DNA: TGTGCCAGCAGGGGAGGAGTTCAAGAGACCCAGTACTTC

V gene: TRBV5-5
clone size: .
D gene: .
J gene: TRBJ2-6
CDR3 protein: CASSLGVPGANVLTF
CDR3 DNA: TGTGCCAGCAGCCTGGGGGTTCCTGGGGCCAACGTCCTGACTTTC

V gene: TRBV10-3
clone size: .
D gene: TRBD1
J gene: TRBJ1-1
CDR3 protein: CAISESTDRGRLGTEAFF
CDR3 DNA: TGTGCCATCAGTGAGTCGACGGACAGGGGAAGACTGGGAACTGAAGCTTTCTTT

V gene: TRBV5-1
clone size: .
D gene: .
J gene: TRBJ1-2
CDR3 protein: CASSLGFSYGYTF
CDR3 DNA: TGCGCCAGCAGCCTGGGGTTTAGCTATGGCTACACCTTC

V gene: TRBV19
clone size: .
D gene: .
J gene: TRBJ1-6
CDR3 protein: CASTQGTDGSPLHF
CDR3 DNA: TGTGCCAGTACCCAGGGAACAGACGGTTCACCCCTCCACTTT

V gene: TRBV4-1
clone size: .
D gene: .
J gene: TRBJ2-3
CDR3 protein: CASSQDPSGILFDTQYF
CDR3 DNA: TGCGCCAGCAGCCAGGACCCTAGTGGGATCTTATTTGATACGCAGTATTTT

V gene: TRBV5-1
clone size: .
D gene: .
J gene: TRBJ2-7
CDR3 protein: CASSLTGYYEQYF
CDR3 DNA: TGCGCCAGCAGCTTGACAGGGTACTACGAGCAGTACTTC

V gene: TRBV5-1
clone size: .
D gene: .
J gene: TRBJ2-2
CDR3 protein: CASSTSLGTGELFF
CDR3 DNA: TGCGCCAGCAGCACGTCATTGGGCACCGGGGAGCTGTTTTTT

V gene: TRBV25-1
clone size: .
D gene: .
J gene: TRBJ1-4
CDR3 protein: CASSESVGRGGYEKLFF
CDR3 DNA: TGTGCCAGCAGTGAATCCGTCGGGAGGGGTGGATATGAAAAACTGTTTTTT

V gene: TRBV10-3
clone size: once
D gene: TRBD1
J gene: TRBJ1-2
CDR3 protein: CAISESGQGGDYGYTF
CDR3 DNA: TGTGCCATCAGTGAGTCCGGACAGGGCGGCGACTATGGCTACACCTTC

V gene: TRBV10-3
clone size: .
D gene: TRBD2
J gene: TRBJ2-1
CDR3 protein: CAIKGLAGANEQFF
CDR3 DNA: TGTGCCATCAAGGGACTAGCGGGAGCGAATGAGCAGTTCTTC

V gene: TRBV7-6
clone size: once
D gene: TRBD2
J gene: TRBJ2-5
CDR3 protein: CASSLGPGTSGQETQYF
CDR3 DNA: TGTGCCAGCAGCTTAGGACCGGGGACTAGCGGCCAAGAGACCCAGTACTTC

V gene: TRBV7-9
clone size: .
D gene: TRBD1
J gene: TRBJ2-1
CDR3 protein: CASSLGDSLYNEQFF
CDR3 DNA: TGTGCCAGCAGCTTGGGGGACAGCCTTTACAATGAGCAGTTCTTC

V gene: TRBV5-1
clone size: few
D gene: TRBD2
J gene: TRBJ2-2
CDR3 protein: CASSPSPGLAATGELFF
CDR3 DNA: TGCGCCAGCAGCCCCAGCCCGGGACTAGCTGCCACCGGGGAGCTGTTTTTT

V gene: TRBV9
clone size: .
D gene: TRBD2
J gene: TRBJ2-5
CDR3 protein: CASSELAGGLWETQYF
CDR3 DNA: TGTGCCAGCAGCGAGCTAGCGGGGGGATTATGGGAGACCCAGTACTTC

V gene: TRBV7-2
clone size: .
D gene: .
J gene: TRBJ1-6
CDR3 protein: CASSLAGVNSPLHF
CDR3 DNA: TGTGCCAGCAGCTTAGCCGGAGTTAATTCACCCCTCCACTTT

V gene: TRBV2
clone size: few
D gene: TRBD1
J gene: TRBJ2-7
CDR3 protein: CATGQGGAYEQYF
CDR3 DNA: TGTGCCACTGGACAGGGGGGCGCCTACGAGCAGTACTTC

V gene: TRBV27
clone size: .
D gene: TRBD2
J gene: TRBJ2-2
CDR3 protein: CASSLSRWGLAGGQDGELFF
CDR3 DNA: TGTGCCAGCAGTTTATCGAGGTGGGGACTAGCGGGAGGACAAGACGGGGAGCTGTTTTTT

V gene: TRBV19
clone size: .
D gene: TRBD1
J gene: TRBJ2-7
CDR3 protein: CASTAGTGNSYEQYF
CDR3 DNA: TGTGCCAGTACCGCCGGGACAGGAAACTCCTACGAGCAGTACTTC

V gene: TRBV12-5
clone size: .
D gene: TRBD2
J gene: TRBJ2-1
CDR3 protein: CASGLTGLAGPSYNEQFF
CDR3 DNA: TGTGCTAGTGGTTTGACGGGACTAGCGGGGCCCTCCTACAATGAGCAGTTCTTC

V gene: TRBV9
clone size: .
D gene: .
J gene: TRBJ2-3
CDR3 protein: CASSVRLVSTDTQYF
CDR3 DNA: TGTGCCAGCAGCGTTCGGCTCGTGAGCACAGATACGCAGTATTTT

V gene: TRBV10-1
clone size: .
D gene: .
J gene: TRBJ2-3
CDR3 protein: CASSESYALESQYF
CDR3 DNA: TGCGCCAGCAGTGAGTCTTATGCCCTCGAATCGCAGTATTTT

V gene: TRBV2
clone size: .
D gene: .
J gene: TRBJ1-1
CDR3 protein: CASTGGRSTEAFF
CDR3 DNA: TGTGCCAGCACAGGAGGACGGAGCACTGAAGCTTTCTTT

V gene: TRBV19
clone size: .
D gene: .
J gene: TRBJ1-5
CDR3 protein: CASSMVGNQPQHF
CDR3 DNA: TGTGCCAGTAGTATGGTAGGCAATCAGCCCCAGCATTTT

V gene: TRBV6-5
clone size: .
D gene: TRBD2
J gene: TRBJ2-7
CDR3 protein: CASSYQLAGGHEQYF
CDR3 DNA: TGTGCCAGCAGTTACCAACTAGCGGGAGGGCACGAGCAGTACTTC

V gene: TRBV11-2
clone size: .
D gene: .
J gene: TRBJ2-7
CDR3 protein: CASSLVVTGEQYF
CDR3 DNA: TGTGCCAGCAGCTTAGTAGTCACAGGCGAGCAGTACTTC

V gene: TRBV2
clone size: .
D gene: TRBD1
J gene: TRBJ2-2
CDR3 protein: CASTGQGNTGELLF
CDR3 DNA: TGTGCCAGCACGGGACAGGGGAACACCGGGGAGCTGCTTTTT

V gene: TRBV19
clone size: .
D gene: TRBD1
J gene: TRBJ1-1
CDR3 protein: CASRPGQGFPRNTEAFF
CDR3 DNA: TGTGCCAGTAGGCCGGGACAGGGGTTTCCCCGGAACACTGAAGCTTTCTTT

V gene: TRBV6-5
clone size: .
D gene: .
J gene: TRBJ1-2
CDR3 protein: CASSYLGSRGYTF
CDR3 DNA: TGTGCCAGCAGTTACTTGGGGTCTCGTGGCTACACCTTC

V gene: TRBV30
clone size: .
D gene: TRBD2
J gene: TRBJ2-3
CDR3 protein: CAWSRLADSTDTQYF
CDR3 DNA: TGTGCCTGGAGCAGACTAGCGGATTCCACAGATACGCAGTATTTT